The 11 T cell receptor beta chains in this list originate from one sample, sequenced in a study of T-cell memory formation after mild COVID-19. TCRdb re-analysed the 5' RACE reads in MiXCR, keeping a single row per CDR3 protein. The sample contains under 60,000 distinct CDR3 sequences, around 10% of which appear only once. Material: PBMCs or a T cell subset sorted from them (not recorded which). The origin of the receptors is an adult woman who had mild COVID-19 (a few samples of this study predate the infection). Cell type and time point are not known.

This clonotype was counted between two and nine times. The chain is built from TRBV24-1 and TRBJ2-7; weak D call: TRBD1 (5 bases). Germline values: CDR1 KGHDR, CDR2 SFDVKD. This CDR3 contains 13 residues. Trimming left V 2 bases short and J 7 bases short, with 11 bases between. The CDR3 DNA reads TGTGCCACCAGTGATTGGCAGGGTAGAGAGCAGTACTTC. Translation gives CATSDWQGREQYF.

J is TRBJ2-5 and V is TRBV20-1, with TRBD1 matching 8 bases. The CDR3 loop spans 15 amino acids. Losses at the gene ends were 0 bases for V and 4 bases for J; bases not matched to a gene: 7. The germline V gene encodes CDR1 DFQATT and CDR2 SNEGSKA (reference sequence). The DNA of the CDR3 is TGCAGTGCTAGAGAGTTACAGGGGGACCTAGAGACCCAGTACTTC. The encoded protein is CSARELQGDLETQYF.

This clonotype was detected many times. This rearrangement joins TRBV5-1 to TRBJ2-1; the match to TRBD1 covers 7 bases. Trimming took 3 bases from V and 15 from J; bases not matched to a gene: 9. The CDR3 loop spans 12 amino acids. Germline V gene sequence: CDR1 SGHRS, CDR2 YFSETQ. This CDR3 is CASSSAGTVAFF. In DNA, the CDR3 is TGCGCCAGCAGCTCGGCCGGGACAGTGGCGTTCTTC.

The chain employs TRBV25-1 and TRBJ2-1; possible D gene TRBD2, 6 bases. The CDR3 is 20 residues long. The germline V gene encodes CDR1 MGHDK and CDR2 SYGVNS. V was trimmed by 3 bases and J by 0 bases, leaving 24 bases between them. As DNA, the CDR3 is TGTGCCAGCAGTGAGACTAGTGGAGCCGTTTATACTCCCTCCTACAATGAGCAGTTCTTC. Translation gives CASSETSGAVYTPSYNEQFF.

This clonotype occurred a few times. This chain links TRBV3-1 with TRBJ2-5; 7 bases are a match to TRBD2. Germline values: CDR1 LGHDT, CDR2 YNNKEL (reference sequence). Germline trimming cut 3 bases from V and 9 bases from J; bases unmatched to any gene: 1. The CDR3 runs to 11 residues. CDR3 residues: CASSQGGAQYF. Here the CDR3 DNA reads TGTGCCAGCAGCCAGGGGGGGGCCCAGTACTTC.

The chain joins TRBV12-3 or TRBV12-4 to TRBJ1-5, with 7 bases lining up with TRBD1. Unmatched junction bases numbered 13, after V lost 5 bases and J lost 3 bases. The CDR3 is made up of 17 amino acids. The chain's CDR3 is CASSPSGDEGANQPQHF. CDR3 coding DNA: TGTGCCAGCAGTCCTTCAGGGGACGAGGGGGCCAATCAGCCCCAGCATTTT.

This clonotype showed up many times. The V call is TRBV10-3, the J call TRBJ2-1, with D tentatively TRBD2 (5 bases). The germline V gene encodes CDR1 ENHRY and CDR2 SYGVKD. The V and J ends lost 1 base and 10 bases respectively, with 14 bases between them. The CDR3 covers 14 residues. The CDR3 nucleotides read TGTGCCATCAGTGAGTACGGACCGACGGGGGAGCAGTTCTTC. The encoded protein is CAISEYGPTGEQFF.

CDR3 bases: TGTGCCAGCAGCCCCCGATCTTGGCAATCGGGGGCCAAAAACATTCAGTACTTC. It is translated as CASSPRSWQSGAKNIQYF. The J gene is TRBJ2-4, the V gene TRBV11-3, with D perhaps matching TRBD2 (5 bases). In germline, CDR1 is SGHNT, CDR2 YENEEA. The ends were cut back, 5 bases at V and 1 base at J, with 21 bases in the middle. The CDR3 sequence is 18 residues long. Full variable domain (outside the CDR3, taken from reference TRBV11-3 and TRBJ2-4): EAGVVQSPRYKIIEKKQPVAFWCNPISGHNTLYWYLQNLGQGPELLIRYENEEAVDDSQLPKDRFSAERLKGVDSTLKIQPAELGDSAVYLCASSPRSWQSGAKNIQYFGAGTRLSVL.

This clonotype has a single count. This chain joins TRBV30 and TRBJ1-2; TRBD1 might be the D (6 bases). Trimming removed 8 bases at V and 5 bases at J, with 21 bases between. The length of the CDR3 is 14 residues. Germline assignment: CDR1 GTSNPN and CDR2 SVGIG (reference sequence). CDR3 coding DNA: TGTGCCCGAGGCCAGGGGTCGTCGGGGTATGGCTACACCTTC. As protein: CARGQGSSGYGYTF.

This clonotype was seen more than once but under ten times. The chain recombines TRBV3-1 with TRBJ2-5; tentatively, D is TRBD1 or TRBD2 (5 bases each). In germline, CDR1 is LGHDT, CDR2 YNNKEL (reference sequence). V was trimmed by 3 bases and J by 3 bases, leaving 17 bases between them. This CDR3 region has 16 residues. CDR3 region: CASSQTAGTGEETQYF. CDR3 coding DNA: TGTGCCAGCAGCCAGACGGCCGGGACCGGAGAAGAGACCCAGTACTTC.

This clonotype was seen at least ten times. The CDR3 protein is CASSLFRGYEQYF. The CDR3 nucleotides read TGTGCCAGCAGCTTATTCAGGGGCTACGAGCAGTACTTC. The chain joins TRBV11-1 to TRBJ2-7; TRBD1 is a possible D gene (6 bases). Germline V CDR1 and CDR2: SGHAT, FQDESV (reference sequence). The V gene lost 2 bases and the J gene lost 3 bases, with 8 bases spanning the gap. The CDR3 length is 13 residues.